One and the same sample provided the 27 T cell receptor beta chains below, sequenced in a study of post-analysis software for immune sequencing data. These receptors' targets are unknown. General study points: Controls had lower frequencies than patients of a handful of TRBV segments, which included TRBV5-6, TRBV5-1 and TRBV20-1.

Built from TCR beta cDNA, the libraries had unique molecular identifiers in them. Each CDR3 protein gets one entry after TCRdb re-called the PCR reads with MiXCR. The sample lists around 400,000 distinct CDR3 sequences; roughly 38% were seen once. Sequenced sample: blood. These receptors were collected from a girl aged 2 to 10 with multiple sclerosis.

This clonotype was observed many times. The chain couples TRBV5-1 to TRBJ1-2; D gene ambiguous. Germline CDR1 reads SGHRS; CDR2 reads YFSETQ. V was trimmed by 2 bases and J by 2 bases, leaving 13 bases between them. The CDR3 runs 15 residues. The CDR3 loop reads CASSLRPDPNYGYTF. DNA of the CDR3: TGCGCCAGCAGCTTAAGGCCAGACCCCAACTATGGCTACACCTTC.

The V gene is TRBV4-3, the J gene TRBJ1-1; possible D gene TRBD1, 6 bases. CDR3 length: 15 amino acids. Trimming stripped 5 bases from V and 3 bases from J, with 16 bases between. The germline gives CDR1 LGHNA, CDR2 YSLEER. This chain's CDR3 is CASSEQGRFDTEAFF. The DNA of the CDR3 is TGCGCCAGCAGCGAACAGGGCAGGTTTGACACTGAAGCTTTCTTT.

The chain has TRBV6-5 and TRBJ1-5; tentative D call: TRBD1 (6 bases). V was cut by 0 bases and J by 7 bases, with 13 bases left in between. Germline CDR1 MNHEY, CDR2 SVGAGI. This CDR3 is built from 15 residues. CDR3 sequence: CASSYSYRDGQPQHF. The CDR3 bases are TGTGCCAGCAGTTACTCGTACAGGGATGGGCAGCCCCAGCATTTT.

The chain joins TRBV28 to TRBJ2-1; D perhaps matches TRBD1 (6 bases). The CDR3 has 16 residues. Trimming took 6 bases from V and 10 from J, leaving 25 bases between them. CDR1 is MDHEN and CDR2 is SYDVKM in the germline V gene. Here the CDR3 DNA reads TGTGCCAGCAGCTCCGGGACCCAAAAACCCACAGGGGAGCAGTTCTTC. The encoded protein is CASSSGTQKPTGEQFF.

This clonotype was seen only a few times. The V call is TRBV7-2, the J call TRBJ1-2; D uncertain. The V gene lost 1 base and the J gene lost 5 bases, with 8 bases spanning the gap. Germline V gives CDR1 SGHTA, CDR2 FQGNSA. CDR3 length: 13 amino acids. The CDR3 nucleotides are TGTGCCAGCAGCTTAGTAGAGGTGTATGGCTACACCTTC. Protein sequence: CASSLVEVYGYTF.

This clonotype was detected a few times. V is TRBV7-2 and J is TRBJ2-1; D may correspond to TRBD1 or TRBD2 (6 bases each). Germline CDR1 SGHTA, CDR2 FQGNSA. Trimming took off 0 bases at V and 3 bases at J, with 9 bases between the two ends. The CDR3 covers 15 residues. The CDR3 DNA follows: TGTGCCAGCAGCTTAGCAGGGGGGATCTACAATGAGCAGTTCTTC. The encoded protein is CASSLAGGIYNEQFF.

The chain employs TRBV28 and TRBJ2-7, with D perhaps assigned TRBD1 or TRBD2 (5 bases each). Per germline, CDR1 MDHEN and CDR2 SYDVKM. V was pared by 5 bases and J by 0 bases, with 17 bases between. This CDR3 region has 16 residues. The CDR3 is CASSDPAGTYSYEQYF. Here the CDR3 DNA reads TGTGCCAGCAGTGACCCGGCAGGGACCTACTCCTACGAGCAGTACTTC.

This clonotype was detected a few times. The chain employs TRBV6-6 and TRBJ2-4; 7 nucleotides line up with TRBD1. V was clipped by 6 bases and J by 4 bases; unmatched bases: 15. Germline V lookup: CDR1 MNHNY, CDR2 SVGAGI (reference sequence). The CDR3 sequence is 17 residues long. CDR3 nucleotides: TGTGCCAGCAGCACCCGACAGGACAGGTCCGGTAAAAACATTCAGTACTTC. As protein: CASSTRQDRSGKNIQYF.

The table lists this clonotype with many counts. This chain connects TRBV7-2 to TRBJ2-7; D is uncertain. In germline, CDR1 is SGHTA, CDR2 FQGNSA. V lost 4 bases to trimming and J lost 4 bases, with 5 bases between them. The CDR3 sequence is 11 residues long. The CDR3 loop is CASSSAYEQYF. In DNA form, the CDR3 reads TGTGCCAGCAGCTCCGCATACGAGCAGTACTTC.

The rearrangement uses TRBV20-1 and TRBJ2-5, with TRBD2 identical over 10 bases. In germline, CDR1 is DFQATT, CDR2 SNEGSKA (reference sequence). The J segment lost 4 bases and the V segment lost 2 bases, leaving 10 bases of the junction unmatched. This CDR3 region has 16 residues. The CDR3 protein is CSARLAGAVLGETQYF. DNA of the CDR3: TGCAGTGCTAGACTAGCGGGAGCCGTTTTAGGAGAGACCCAGTACTTC.

The genes are TRBV29-1 and TRBJ2-5, with TRBD2 matching 14 bases. CDR3 length equals 16 residues. The germline CDR1 and CDR2 sequences are SQVTM and ANQGSEA. V was clipped by 4 bases and J by 5 bases; unmatched bases: 9. The CDR3 DNA reads as TGCAGCGTTGCTGGACTAGCGGGAGGCGCGGGGGAGACCCAGTACTTC. Its translation is CSVAGLAGGAGETQYF.

This clonotype was counted ten times or more. The chain employs TRBV9 and TRBJ2-1, with D possibly being TRBD1 (6 bases). This CDR3 spans 16 amino acids. CDR1 and CDR2 (germline): SGDLS, YYNGEE. Deletions cut 1 base from V and 8 bases from J, with 19 bases between. CDR3 amino acids: CASSVRGWDLQDEQFF. CDR3 sequence (DNA): TGTGCCAGCAGCGTAAGGGGGTGGGATTTACAGGATGAGCAGTTCTTC.

This chain joins TRBV28 and TRBJ2-1; no firm D call. In germline, CDR1 is MDHEN, CDR2 SYDVKM. The V end was cut by 8 bases, the J end by 8 bases, with 22 bases between. The CDR3 has 15 residues. CDR3 nucleotide sequence: TGTGCCAGCTCAGGTGCAGCTATATTTAACGATGAGCAGTTCTTC. Protein product: CASSGAAIFNDEQFF.

The CDR3 here is CASSLGALTDYGYTF. CDR3 coding DNA: TGTGCCAGCAGCTTAGGGGCCCTCACAGACTATGGCTACACCTTC. The chain links TRBV11-2 to TRBJ1-2, with no clear D. V lost 1 base and J lost 3, with 12 bases in between. CDR1 is SGHAT, CDR2 FQNNGV, per germline. The CDR3 consists of 15 residues.

The chain recombines TRBV27 with TRBJ2-7; 11 bases are shared with TRBD1. The germline gives CDR1 MNHEY, CDR2 SMNVEV (reference sequence). Germline trimming cut 4 bases from V and 0 bases from J; bases unmatched to any gene: 8. The CDR3 covers 17 residues. The CDR3 sequence: CASSSRTGGPGSYEQYF. For the CDR3, the DNA is TGTGCCAGCAGTTCTAGGACAGGGGGCCCTGGCTCCTACGAGCAGTACTTC.

The chain links TRBV20-1 to TRBJ2-2; D call uncertain. V lost 4 bases to trimming and J lost 1 base, with 10 bases between them. The CDR3 spans 14 residues. Germline values: CDR1 DFQATT, CDR2 SNEGSKA (reference sequence). CDR3 amino acids: CSAKDWVNTGELFF. CDR3 sequence (DNA): TGCAGTGCTAAAGACTGGGTGAACACCGGGGAGCTGTTTTTT.

CDR3 bases: TGTGCCAGCAGTCCGTGGCCCACAGGAGCCACCACTACTAACTATGGCTACACCTTC. This codes for CASSPWPTGATTTNYGYTF. The genes are TRBV27 and TRBJ1-2; the D gene is possibly TRBD1 (5 bases). The CDR3 has 19 residues. Germline CDR1 and CDR2: MNHEY and SMNVEV (reference sequence). V lost 5 bases and J 0 bases, leaving 25 bases between the germline ends.

This rearrangement joins TRBV5-1 to TRBJ1-4, with a weak D call TRBD1 (6 bases). Germline loops: CDR1 SGHRS, CDR2 YFSETQ. The V end was cut by 4 bases, the J end by 7 bases, with 14 bases between. CDR3 size: 14 residues. CDR3 loop: CASSTGTLTEKLFF. As DNA, the CDR3 is TGCGCCAGCAGCACTGGGACATTAACTGAAAAACTGTTTTTT.

The genes are TRBV29-1 and TRBJ1-2; no definite D call. The CDR3 covers 12 residues. V lost 2 bases to trimming and J lost 4 bases, with 8 bases between them. The germline CDR1 and CDR2 sequences are SQVTM and ANQGSEA. CDR3 in amino acids: CSVEYGSYGYTF. CDR3 nucleotides: TGCAGCGTTGAATATGGCAGCTATGGCTACACCTTC.

This clonotype has more than one count but fewer than ten. The genes are TRBV29-1 and TRBJ2-5; unclear D gene. Per the germline V gene, CDR1 is SQVTM and CDR2 is ANQGSEA. V dropped 7 bases and J dropped 3 bases, with 12 bases sitting between them. The CDR3 runs to 12 residues. The CDR3 spells CSAPQAEETQYF. The DNA of the CDR3 is TGCAGCGCTCCCCAGGCTGAAGAGACCCAGTACTTC. The full variable domain, its missing parts supplied by reference TRBV29-1 and TRBJ2-5, is SAVISQKPSRDICQRGTSLTIQCQVDSQVTMMFWYRQQPGQSLTLIATANQGSEATYESGFVIDKFPISRPNLTFSTLTVSNMSPEDSSIYLCSAPQAEETQYFGPGTRLLVL.

V gene TRBV28 combines with J gene TRBJ1-6, with 9 bases aligning to TRBD1. CDR3 size: 16 residues. The junction had 6 bases not matched to a gene; V was cut back by 2 bases and J by 7 bases. The V gene's germline CDR1 is MDHEN and CDR2 SYDVKM. The CDR3 DNA reads TGTGCCAGCAGTTTAGTCTTGGACAGGGGCAATTCACCCCTCCACTTT. It yields the protein CASSLVLDRGNSPLHF.

This clonotype was counted many times. The rearrangement uses TRBV6-6 and TRBJ2-6, with D perhaps matching TRBD1 (6 bases). The germline V and J ends were trimmed by 6 bases and 0 bases, with 15 bases remaining between them. The length of the CDR3 is 17 residues. Germline V gene data show CDR1 as MNHNY and CDR2 as SVGAGI (reference sequence). Here the CDR3 reads CASRLTSGDSGANVLTF. CDR3 bases: TGTGCCAGCAGGCTGACGTCAGGGGACTCTGGGGCCAACGTCCTGACTTTC.

J is TRBJ1-1 and V is TRBV7-9; 7 nucleotides agree with TRBD1. CDR3 length equals 15 residues. Unmatched junction bases numbered 8, after V lost 7 bases and J lost 0 bases. Germline lookup yields CDR1 SEHNR and CDR2 FQNEAQ (reference sequence). The DNA of the CDR3 is TGTGCCAGCAACTTGATGGACAGGATGAACACTGAAGCTTTCTTT. Amino acid sequence: CASNLMDRMNTEAFF. The complete variable domain, with remaining parts taken from reference TRBV7-9 and TRBJ1-1, reads DTGVSQNPRHKITKRGQNVTFRCDPISEHNRLYWYRQTLGQGPEFLTYFQNEAQLEKSRLLSDRFSAERPKGSFSTLEIQRTEQGDSAMYLCASNLMDRMNTEAFFGQGTRLTVV.

The chain combines TRBV6-5 with TRBJ2-1, with 7 bases matching TRBD2. V shed 1 base and J 0 bases; nucleotides not matched to a gene: 6. The CDR3 runs 17 residues. Germline CDR1 is MNHEY and CDR2 is SVGAGI. CDR3 sequence reads: CASSYLSSGHSYNEQFF. The CDR3 coding sequence is TGTGCCAGCAGTTACTTGTCTAGCGGACACTCCTACAATGAGCAGTTCTTC.

This clonotype came up many times. The chain couples TRBV20-1 to TRBJ2-3, with 13 bases aligning to TRBD2. CDR3 length: 13 amino acids. CDR1 is DFQATT and CDR2 is SNEGSKA in the germline V gene (reference sequence). This CDR3 reads CSRGLAGPDTQYF. CDR3 nucleotide sequence: TGCAGCAGGGGACTAGCGGGACCAGATACGCAGTATTTT.

This clonotype occurred a few times. The chain carries TRBV20-1 and TRBJ2-7; D may be TRBD1 (6 bases). The length of the CDR3 is 13 residues. Germline V gives CDR1 DFQATT, CDR2 SNEGSKA (reference sequence). Trimming removed 1 base at V and 3 bases at J, with 10 bases between. CDR3 residues: CSARGTAFYEQYF. The CDR3 DNA follows: TGCAGTGCTAGAGGGACAGCCTTCTACGAGCAGTACTTC.

The chain uses TRBV5-1 and TRBJ2-3, with TRBD2 identical over 12 bases. The ends lost 4 bases at V and 4 bases at J; junction bases unmatched: 7. CDR3 length: 16 amino acids. Germline-derived CDR1 and CDR2 are SGHRS and YFSETQ. The CDR3 reads CASSPWTSGDADTQYF. The CDR3 bases are TGCGCCAGCAGCCCTTGGACTAGCGGGGACGCAGATACGCAGTATTTT.